The sequence of this T cell receptor beta chain was determined in a study of regulatory T cells in long-lasting Graves disease. The CDR3 runs to 14 residues. CDR1 and CDR2 (germline): MNHEY, SMNVEV (reference sequence). With 8 bases removed from V and 0 bases from J, the gap between germline ends came to 13 bases. The sample's time point: persistent/refractory GD, antithyroid drugs over 5 years with positive TRAb. PBMCs were the source of the RNA used for TCR sequencing. TCR beta libraries were built with iRepertoire HTBI primers and Arm-PCR of CDR3 regions. TCRdb re-called the multiplex PCR reads through MiXCR, storing one row per CDR3 protein. The sample records 400,000 to 500,000 distinct CDR3 sequences, roughly a fifth being singletons. This clonotype showed up many times.

J is TRBJ1-2 and V is TRBV27, with a possible D match to TRBD1 (5 bases). The TCR sequence derives from a female donor with Graves disease. The sequenced sample was peripheral blood mononuclear cells (PBMCs), obtained when the disease was refractory, from a patient treated with antithyroid drugs. In DNA form, the CDR3 reads TGTGCCAGCGGAACCGGGGCGCCTAACTATGGCTACACCTTC. Amino acids: CASGTGAPNYGYTF.